Given below is one TCR beta chain in context. The antigen remains unidentified. These data are taken from a study of shared clonotypes between healthy human individuals. Whole-study context: Every donor yielded three CD4 naive, three CD4 memory, two CD8 naive and one CD8 memory plate. Study results and caveats: Relative to their counterparts shared across all four donors, non-shared clonotypes exhibited diminished generation probabilities.

Researchers partitioned CD4+ cells into CD45RA+ naive and CD45RA-negative memory subsets. When replicate PCRs were run on sorted subsets, they used approximately 210 ng DNA, about 30,000 T cell genomes. The method was immunoSEQ multiplex PCR; TCRdb's version includes in-frame clones alone and lacks a portion of them. The sample has approximately 500,000 clones, 90% to 97% seen once. This TCR came from a woman aged 25 to 39 in good health. The sequenced material came from naive CD4+ T cells sorted from blood. Subset reported: CD45RA+ positively selected.

DNA of the CDR3: TGTGCCAGCAGTTCAAGGACTAGCGAGAAGTACGAGCAGTACTTC. Translated: CASSSRTSEKYEQYF. The rearrangement uses TRBV27 and TRBJ2-7; 9 bases are a match to TRBD2. Germline CDR1 reads MNHEY; CDR2 reads SMNVEV (reference sequence). The CDR3 is 15 amino acids. V lost 4 bases to trimming and J lost 4 bases; unmatched junction nucleotides: 8.